This T cell receptor (beta chain) was sequenced for a study of CD8 T cells in ankylosing spondylitis. This clonotype was detected only a few times. No antigen is known for it. TCRdb reanalysed the 5' RACE reads using MiXCR and keeps one entry per CDR3 protein. The sample records 300,000 to 350,000 distinct CDR3 sequences, under 25% being singletons. General study results and limits: CD8+ by phenotype, disease-linked clones were relatively rare in peripheral blood.

V dropped 8 bases and J dropped 2 bases, with 13 bases sitting between them. The CDR3 contains 13 residues. V and J are TRBV12-3 or TRBV12-4 and TRBJ2-7; D might be TRBD1 or TRBD2, each matching 5 bases. The source of this sequence is a female donor with ankylosing spondylitis or in good health (not recorded which). Sequencing was done on a sample of blood, either unsorted or a sorted T cell fraction (not recorded which). CDR3 sequence reads: CASSGRVAYEQYF. In DNA form, the CDR3 reads TGTGCCAGCTCGGGACGGGTAGCCTACGAGCAGTACTTC.